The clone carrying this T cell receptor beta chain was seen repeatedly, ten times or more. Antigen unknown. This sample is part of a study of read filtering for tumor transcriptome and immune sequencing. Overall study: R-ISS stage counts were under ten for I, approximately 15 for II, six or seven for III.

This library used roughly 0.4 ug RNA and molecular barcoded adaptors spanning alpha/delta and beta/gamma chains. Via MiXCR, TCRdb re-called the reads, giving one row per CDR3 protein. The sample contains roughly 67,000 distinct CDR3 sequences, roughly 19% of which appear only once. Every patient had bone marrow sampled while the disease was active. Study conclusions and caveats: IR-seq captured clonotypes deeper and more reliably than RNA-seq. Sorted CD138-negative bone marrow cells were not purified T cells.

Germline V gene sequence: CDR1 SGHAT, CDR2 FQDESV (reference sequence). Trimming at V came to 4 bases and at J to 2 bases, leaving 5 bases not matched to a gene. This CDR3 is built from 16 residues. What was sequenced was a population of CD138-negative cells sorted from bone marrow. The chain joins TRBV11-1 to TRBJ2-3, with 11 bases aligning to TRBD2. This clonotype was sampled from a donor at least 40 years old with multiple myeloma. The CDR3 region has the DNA TGTGCCAGCAGCTCACTAGCGGGGGCTAACACAGATACGCAGTATTTT. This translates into CASSSLAGANTDTQYF.